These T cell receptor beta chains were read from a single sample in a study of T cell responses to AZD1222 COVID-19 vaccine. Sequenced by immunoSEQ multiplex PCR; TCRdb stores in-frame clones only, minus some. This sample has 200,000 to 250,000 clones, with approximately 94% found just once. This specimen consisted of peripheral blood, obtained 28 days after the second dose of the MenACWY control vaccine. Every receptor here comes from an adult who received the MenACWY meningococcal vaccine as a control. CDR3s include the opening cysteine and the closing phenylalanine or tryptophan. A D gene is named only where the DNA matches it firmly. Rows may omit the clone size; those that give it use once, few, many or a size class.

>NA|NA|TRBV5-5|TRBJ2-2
TGTGCCAGCAGCCCGCGGGGTCCGAACACCGGGGAGCTGTTTTTT
CASSPRGPNTGELFF
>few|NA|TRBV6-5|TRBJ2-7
TGTGCCAGCTTTGGGACACATGATTCCTACGAGCAGTACTTC
CASFGTHDSYEQYF
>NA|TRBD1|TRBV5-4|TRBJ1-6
TGTGCCAGCAGCTTGGGACAGGGCGGGTCACCCCTCCACTTT
CASSLGQGGSPLHF
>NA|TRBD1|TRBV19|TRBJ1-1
TGTGCCAGCTCGGGGACAGGGGGCCCCTACACTGAAGCTTTCTTT
CASSGTGGPYTEAFF
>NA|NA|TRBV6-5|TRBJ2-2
TGTGCCAGCGGCCAGGGGAACACCGGGGAGCTGTTTTTT
CASGQGNTGELFF
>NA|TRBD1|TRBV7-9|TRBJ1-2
TGTGCCAGCAGCGCCAGGACAGGGCACTATGGCTACACCTTC
CASSARTGHYGYTF
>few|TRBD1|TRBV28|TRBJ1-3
TGTGCCAGCAGTTTCCTGACAGGGCGCTCTGGAAACACCATATATTTT
CASSFLTGRSGNTIYF
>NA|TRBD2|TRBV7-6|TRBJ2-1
TGTGCCAGCAGCTTAGGGGCACTAGCGGGAGTATACAATGAGCAGTTCTTC
CASSLGALAGVYNEQFF
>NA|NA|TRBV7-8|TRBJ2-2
TGTGCCAGCAGCTTAGCCGGGGAGCTGTTTTTT
CASSLAGELFF
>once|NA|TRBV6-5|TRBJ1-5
TGTGCCAGCAGTCGACAGGCCGACAATCAGCCCCAGCATTTT
CASSRQADNQPQHF
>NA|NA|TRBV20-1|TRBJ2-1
TGCAGTGCAAGTGTCCTTCTCTCCTACAATGAGCAGTTCTTC
CSASVLLSYNEQFF
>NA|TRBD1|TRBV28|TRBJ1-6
TGTGCCAGCAGTTTCGGGACAGGATATAATTCACCCCTCCACTTT
CASSFGTGYNSPLHF
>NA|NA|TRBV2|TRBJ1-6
TGTGCCAGCTTAAGGGACACAAATTCACCCCTCCACTTT
CASLRDTNSPLHF
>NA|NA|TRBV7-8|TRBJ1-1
TGTGCCAGCAGCACTAAGGCCAGGGACAACACTGAAGCTTTCTTT
CASSTKARDNTEAFF
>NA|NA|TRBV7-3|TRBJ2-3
TGTGCCAGCAGCTTATCCGGAGATACGCAGTATTTT
CASSLSGDTQYF
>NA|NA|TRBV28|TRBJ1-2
TGTGCCAGCAGTGTGGGATCGGGGGGGCTGACCGGCTACACCTTC
CASSVGSGGLTGYTF
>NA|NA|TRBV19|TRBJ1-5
TGTGCCAGCCGGTCCTGGCAGGGTGGCAATCAGCCCCAGCATTTT
CASRSWQGGNQPQHF
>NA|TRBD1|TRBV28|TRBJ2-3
TGTGCCAGCAGCGGACAGGTATCCACAGATACGCAGTATTTT
CASSGQVSTDTQYF
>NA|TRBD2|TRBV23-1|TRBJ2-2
TGCGCCAGCAGTCCCAGCGGGAGGGAGAGTCACGCGAACACCGGGGAGCTGTTTTTT
CASSPSGRESHANTGELFF
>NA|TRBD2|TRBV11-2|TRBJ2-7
TGTGCCAGCAGTCAATTAGCGGGAGGGCCCCAGCAGTACTTC
CASSQLAGGPQQYF
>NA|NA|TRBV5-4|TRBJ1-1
TGTGCCAGCAGCTTGGACGCGAGAGTGAACACTGAAGCTTTCTTT
CASSLDARVNTEAFF
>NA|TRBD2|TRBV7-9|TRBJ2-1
TGTGCCAGCAGCTACGGGACTAGCGGGAGTAGTGAGCAGTTCTTC
CASSYGTSGSSEQFF